One and the same sample provided the 26 T cell receptor beta chains below, sequenced in a study of neurological immune-mediated disorders. TCRdb independently ran MiXCR on the 5' RACE reads; one entry per CDR3 protein. The sample has under 70,000 distinct CDR3 sequences; around 5.2% are singletons. The sample consisted of PBMCs. The receptors come from a woman between 25 and 40 years old with multiple sclerosis.

This clonotype was found a few times. The chain combines TRBV5-1 with TRBJ2-2; 12 nucleotides line up with TRBD1. Germline CDR1 SGHRS, CDR2 YFSETQ. The CDR3 runs to 15 residues. The V segment lost 4 bases and the J segment 4 bases; nucleotides outside the gene matches: 2. The CDR3 reads CASSPGQGATGELFF. The DNA of the CDR3 is TGCGCCAGCAGCCCGGGACAGGGGGCCACCGGGGAGCTGTTTTTT.

About this clonotype: A much larger clone sits a single nucleotide away, making a read error possible. This chain joins TRBV20-1 and TRBJ1-4; D is undetermined. Germline V gene lookup returns CDR1 DFQATT and CDR2 SNEGSKA (reference sequence). The germline V and J ends were trimmed by 6 bases and 4 bases, with 9 bases remaining between them. The CDR3 contains 12 residues. The CDR3: CSAPSYNEKLFF. The CDR3 nucleotides are TGCAGTGCCCCCAGCTATAATGAAAAACTGTTTTTT.

In this sample, this clonotype turned up many times. V and J are TRBV6-1 and TRBJ1-5; maybe TRBD1 (6 bases). CDR1 is MNHNS and CDR2 is SASEGT in the germline V gene. The CDR3 is made up of 14 amino acids. Trimming cost V 10 bases and J 4 bases, with 17 bases left between them. CDR3 amino acids: CAIRGTTVNQPQHF. Here the CDR3 DNA reads TGTGCCATCCGCGGGACAACCGTAAATCAGCCCCAGCATTTT.

In regard to this clonotype: This clone may be a read error of a much larger clone one base away. The chain is built from TRBV4-1 and TRBJ2-2, with TRBD2 matching 8 bases. Per germline, CDR1 MGHRA and CDR2 YSYEKL. The CDR3 contains 14 residues. The chain's CDR3 is CSSSQGLATGELFF. Written as DNA, the CDR3 is TGCTCCAGCAGCCAAGGACTAGCCACCGGGGAGCTGTTTTTT.

This clonotype was counted many times. This chain links TRBV20-1 with TRBJ2-5, with 9 bases that match TRBD1. V shed 4 bases, J shed 5 bases, and the junction held 8 bases outside the gene matches. CDR3 size: 14 residues. The germline V gene encodes CDR1 DFQATT and CDR2 SNEGSKA (reference sequence). The CDR3 is CSATLTGGWETQYF. The CDR3 nucleotides are TGCAGTGCTACTCTTACAGGGGGCTGGGAGACCCAGTACTTC.

This clonotype was recorded a few times. V gene TRBV20-1 combines with J gene TRBJ1-2, with a weak D call TRBD1 (5 bases). Germline V gene lookup returns CDR1 DFQATT and CDR2 SNEGSKA (reference sequence). V gave up 2 bases and J gave up 14 bases, with 24 bases separating them. The CDR3 consists of 14 residues. The CDR3 region has the DNA TGCAGTGCTAGATCTCTCCTCACAACGGGGGGTTTAACCTTC. This codes for CSARSLLTTGGLTF.

This clonotype appeared a single time. Germline is not matched at one junction end, which may reflect a read error. The rearrangement uses TRBV2 and TRBJ2-7; 8 nucleotides agree with TRBD1. Germline V lookup: CDR1 SNHLY, CDR2 FYNNEI. The CDR3 is made up of 15 amino acids. The CDR3 protein is CASSDNSGGRDERYF. The CDR3 nucleotides are TGTGCCAGCAGTGATAATTCAGGGGGCCGGGACGAGCGGTACTTC.

Ten or more counts support this clonotype. The CDR3 DNA reads as TGCAGTGCTCCTGGGACCTGGGGGGAGGGAACTGAAGCTTTCTTT. It yields the protein CSAPGTWGEGTEAFF. V gene TRBV20-1 combines with J gene TRBJ1-1, with D possibly being TRBD1 (5 bases). The germline gives CDR1 DFQATT, CDR2 SNEGSKA (reference sequence). This CDR3 comprises 15 residues. Trimming shortened V by 5 bases and J by 5 bases, and 21 bases separated the two germline ends.

The chain joins TRBV29-1 to TRBJ2-7, with D perhaps matching TRBD2 (6 bases). Germline values: CDR1 SQVTM, CDR2 ANQGSEA. The CDR3 contains 14 residues. Trimming took 2 bases from V and 0 from J, leaving 11 bases between them. In DNA, the CDR3 is TGCAGCGTTGAATCCCGGGAGACCTCCTACGAGCAGTACTTC. Translated: CSVESRETSYEQYF.

This clonotype was found many times. This chain connects TRBV5-1 to TRBJ1-6; 8 nucleotides align to TRBD1. J lost 8 bases, V lost 1 base, and 17 bases had no gene match. Germline lookup yields CDR1 SGHRS and CDR2 YFSETQ. The CDR3 extends over 19 amino acids. Here the CDR3 DNA reads TGCGCCAGCAGCTTGTTTGCGGCAGGGGCAACAGGGGGAGATTCACCCCTCCACTTT. It is translated as CASSLFAAGATGGDSPLHF.

This clonotype came up many times. The chain couples TRBV7-9 to TRBJ2-5, with no clear D. Germline-derived CDR1 and CDR2 are SEHNR and FQNEAQ (reference sequence). V lost 4 bases and J lost 3, with 12 bases in between. The CDR3 is made up of 14 amino acids. CDR3 coding DNA: TGTGCCAGCAGCTCCCGTCTGTACGAAGAGACCCAGTACTTC. Translation: CASSSRLYEETQYF.

This clonotype was counted many times. V and J are TRBV9 and TRBJ1-5; D unclear. The CDR3 is made up of 12 amino acids. Trimming left V 3 bases short and J 4 bases short, with 5 bases between. Germline V gives CDR1 SGDLS, CDR2 YYNGEE. Here the CDR3 reads CASSAGNQPQHF. For the CDR3, the DNA is TGTGCCAGCAGCGCCGGTAATCAGCCCCAGCATTTT. Using reference TRBV9 and TRBJ1-5 for the parts outside the CDR3, the full variable domain is DSGVTQTPKHLITATGQRVTLRCSPRSGDLSVYWYQQSLDQGLQFLIQYYNGEERAKGNILERFSAQQFPDLHSELNLSSLELGDSALYFCASSAGNQPQHFGDGTRLSIL.

This clonotype has ten or more counts. The gene calls are TRBV12-3 or TRBV12-4 and TRBJ2-7; TRBD2 is a possible D gene (5 bases). The CDR3 loop spans 15 amino acids. The germline V and J ends were trimmed by 5 bases and 2 bases, with 16 bases remaining between them. The CDR3 DNA reads TGTGCCAGCAGTCCCTCCACTAGGCGACCCTACGAGCAGTACTTC. Encoded protein: CASSPSTRRPYEQYF.

The chain combines TRBV6-5 with TRBJ2-5; the D gene is possibly TRBD1 (6 bases). The germline V gene has CDR1 MNHEY and CDR2 SVGAGI. The CDR3 spans 15 residues. V lost 2 bases and J 9 bases, leaving 19 bases between the germline ends. CDR3 in amino acids: CASSYQGLRTRAQYF. Here the CDR3 DNA reads TGTGCCAGCAGTTACCAGGGGCTACGGACTCGAGCCCAGTACTTC.

This clonotype was detected many times. The J gene is TRBJ1-2, the V gene TRBV20-1; D remains ambiguous. V was clipped by 0 bases and J by 3 bases, with 11 bases between them. This CDR3 spans 14 amino acids. Germline CDR1 reads DFQATT; CDR2 reads SNEGSKA (reference sequence). The CDR3 protein is CSARDHDKYYGYTF. CDR3 DNA: TGCAGTGCTAGAGATCATGACAAGTACTATGGCTACACCTTC.

At least ten counts were recorded for this clonotype. This sequence joins TRBV20-1 and TRBJ1-2; D remains unclear. The CDR3 is 14 residues long. The V end lost 1 base, the J end lost 1 base, and 10 bases lay between the germline ends. Looked up from germline, CDR1 is DFQATT and CDR2 is SNEGSKA (reference sequence). The CDR3 DNA follows: TGCAGTGCTAGAGTCGAAGGGCGTAACTATGGCTACACCTTC. It yields the protein CSARVEGRNYGYTF.

This clonotype was found many times. The CDR3 protein is CASSQTSGGAGETQYF. CDR3 in DNA: TGTGCCAGCAGCCAGACTAGCGGGGGGGCAGGGGAGACCCAGTACTTC. The J gene is TRBJ2-5, the V gene TRBV7-2, with TRBD2 matching 14 bases. There are 16 residues in the CDR3. The V and J ends lost 5 bases and 5 bases, in that order; junction bases with no gene match: 7. Germline V lookup: CDR1 SGHTA, CDR2 FQGNSA.

This clonotype has ten or more counts. J is TRBJ2-4 and V is TRBV20-1, with 7 bases lining up with TRBD1. CDR3 length: 15 residues. V shed 3 bases and J 1 base; nucleotides not matched to a gene: 6. From germline, CDR1 is DFQATT and CDR2 SNEGSKA (reference sequence). CDR3 nucleotides: TGCAGTGCTAGGGTTAACAGGGGTGCCAAAAACATTCAGTACTTC. Protein sequence: CSARVNRGAKNIQYF.

This clonotype was counted many times. This chain links TRBV20-1 with TRBJ1-1; D may be TRBD1 (5 bases). Germline V gives CDR1 DFQATT, CDR2 SNEGSKA (reference sequence). CDR3 length equals 14 residues. The ends were cut back, 5 bases at V and 1 base at J, with 14 bases in the middle. Here the CDR3 DNA reads TGCAGTGCTTATGACAGCGCCAAGAACACTGAAGCTTTCTTT. Amino acids: CSAYDSAKNTEAFF.

The table lists this clonotype with many counts. J is TRBJ1-6 and V is TRBV20-1; 7 bases fit TRBD1. Per the germline V gene, CDR1 is DFQATT and CDR2 is SNEGSKA (reference sequence). CDR3 length equals 15 residues. V lost 6 bases to trimming and J lost 7 bases; unmatched junction nucleotides: 12. CDR3 loop: CSAAPTGVANSPLHF. The CDR3 DNA reads TGCAGTGCGGCACCTACAGGGGTGGCAAATTCACCCCTCCACTTT.

In regard to this clonotype: This sequence may be a read error, since a much larger clone differs from it by one base. The chain joins TRBV28 to TRBJ1-5, with 9 bases matching TRBD1. The CDR3 extends over 17 amino acids. CDR1 is MDHEN and CDR2 is SYDVKM in the germline V gene. CDR3 DNA: TGTGCCAGCAGTTTTGGATTTTTACAGGGGGCTTCTCAGCCCCAGAATTTT. This sequence encodes CASSFGFLQGASQPQNF.

This clonotype was seen only a few times. The V gene is TRBV5-1, the J gene TRBJ1-1; no firm D call. The CDR3 totals 14 residues. V dropped 2 bases and J dropped 6 bases, with 14 bases sitting between them. The germline V gene has CDR1 SGHRS and CDR2 YFSETQ. CDR3 nucleotide sequence: TGCGCCAGCAGCTTTGGAGCTCAGAGGTCTGAAGCTTTCTTT. Its protein is CASSFGAQRSEAFF.

The V gene is TRBV7-2, the J gene TRBJ2-7, with D possibly TRBD1 on 5 matching bases. The CDR3 covers 16 residues. The V gene lost 5 bases and the J gene lost 5 bases, with 22 bases spanning the gap. Germline CDR1 SGHTA, CDR2 FQGNSA. In DNA, the CDR3 is TGTGCCAGCAGCCCAACCTCGACAGTGCCGCCCCACGAGCAGTACTTC. Amino acid sequence: CASSPTSTVPPHEQYF.

This clonotype was picked up many times. The V and J genes are TRBV20-1 and TRBJ1-1; 7 nucleotides line up with TRBD1. CDR1 and CDR2 (germline): DFQATT, SNEGSKA (reference sequence). With V trimmed by 6 bases and J by 1 base, 8 bases remained unmatched. The CDR3 is 14 residues long. The CDR3 DNA follows: TGCAGTGCAAACGACAGGGAGGGGAACACTGAAGCTTTCTTT. It yields the protein CSANDREGNTEAFF.

On this clonotype: At one boundary the junction diverges from the germline segment, which might be a read error. The V call is TRBV20-1, the J call TRBJ1-5; 9 bases fit TRBD1. Germline V gives CDR1 DFQATT, CDR2 SNEGSKA (reference sequence). CDR3 size: 18 residues. The CDR3 DNA reads TGCAGTGCTAGGGGCGGGACAGGGACCCCGCGGAGCAATCAGCCCCAGAATTTT. Its protein product is CSARGGTGTPRSNQPQNF.

This clonotype was detected many times. The rearrangement links TRBV5-1 to TRBJ1-1, with 7 bases fitting TRBD1. Germline CDR1 is SGHRS and CDR2 is YFSETQ. The CDR3 is made up of 13 amino acids. With V trimmed by 4 bases and J by 2 bases, 2 bases remained unmatched. CDR3 DNA sequence: TGCGCCAGCAGCCGGGACAGCAACACTGAAGCTTTCTTT. Encoded protein: CASSRDSNTEAFF.